Following are 10 T cell receptor beta chains from one sample sequenced in a study of patients and donors after allogeneic stem cell transplantation. Each CDR3 protein gets one entry after TCRdb re-called the RT-PCR reads with MiXCR. The data hold hundreds of thousands of distinct CDR3 sequences, with 35% to 45% observed a single time. What was sequenced was blood, either unsorted or a sorted T cell fraction (not recorded which). The receptors were gathered from a human donor who was either an allogeneic HSCT recipient or a stem cell or donor lymphocyte infusion donor (not recorded which). It is not recorded whose cells these are; they may come from a transplant donor.

Only a few counts were recorded for this clonotype. This chain links TRBV6-1 with TRBJ2-1; 11 bases map to TRBD2. CDR1 is MNHNS and CDR2 is SASEGT in the germline V gene. J lost 5 bases, V lost 7 bases, and 1 base had no gene match. CDR3 size: 13 residues. The CDR3 region has the DNA TGTGCCAGCACGGGACTAGCGGACAATGAGCAGTTCTTC. Residues: CASTGLADNEQFF.

There are a few counts of this clonotype. This chain connects TRBV25-1 to TRBJ1-6; D is unresolved. The V gene lost 0 bases and the J gene lost 8 bases, with 14 bases spanning the gap. The germline V gene has CDR1 MGHDK and CDR2 SYGVNS. This CDR3 is 16 amino acids long. For the CDR3, the DNA is TGTGCCAGCAGTGAATATAGAGGCAGGCTATATTCACCCCTCCACTTT. It codes for CASSEYRGRLYSPLHF.

This clonotype has more than one count but fewer than ten. The gene calls are TRBV25-1 and TRBJ2-2, with D possibly being TRBD1 or TRBD2 (5 bases each). Trimming removed 2 bases from V and 4 bases from J, with 11 bases in between. The CDR3 covers 15 residues. Germline V gene data show CDR1 as MGHDK and CDR2 as SYGVNS. In DNA form, the CDR3 reads TGTGCCAGCAGTGAACGGGACCACAGCACCGGGGAGCTGTTTTTT. Translated: CASSERDHSTGELFF. The whole variable domain, remainder taken from reference TRBV25-1 and TRBJ2-2, is EADIYQTPRYLVIGTGKKITLECSQTMGHDKMYWYQQDPGMELHLIHYSYGVNSTEKGDLSSESTVSRIRTEHFPLTLESARPSHTSQYLCASSERDHSTGELFFGEGSRLTVL.

This clonotype came up a few times. The chain employs TRBV18 and TRBJ2-7, with D uncertain. The CDR3 is 12 amino acids. V gave up 4 bases and J gave up 7 bases, with 11 bases separating them. Germline values: CDR1 KGHSH, CDR2 LQKENI. Written as DNA, the CDR3 is TGTGCCAGCTCACTCCAGGTGGAAGAGCAGTACTTC. Its translation: CASSLQVEEQYF.

This clonotype occurred a few times. The V call is TRBV9, the J call TRBJ2-7; D unclear. The CDR3 is 13 residues long. In germline, CDR1 is SGDLS, CDR2 YYNGEE. The V and J ends lost 4 bases and 5 bases respectively, with 13 bases between them. CDR3 in amino acids: CASSLRPGDEQYF. Written as DNA, the CDR3 is TGTGCCAGCAGCCTCAGACCCGGCGACGAGCAGTACTTC.

The chain has TRBV25-1 and TRBJ2-7; D perhaps matches TRBD1 (5 bases). Germline V gives CDR1 MGHDK, CDR2 SYGVNS. V was pared by 9 bases and J by 1 base, with 10 bases between. The CDR3 is made up of 12 amino acids. The CDR3 loop reads CASFSGSYEQYF. CDR3 coding DNA: TGTGCCAGTTTCTCAGGGTCCTACGAGCAGTACTTC.

The chain uses TRBV12-3 or TRBV12-4 and TRBJ1-6, with D possibly matching TRBD1 (5 bases). The CDR3 sequence is 14 residues long. Trimming removed 6 bases at V and 3 bases at J, with 9 bases between. This CDR3 is CASSLQVYNSPLHF. The CDR3 bases are TGTGCCAGCAGCTTACAGGTCTATAATTCACCCCTCCACTTT.

A few counts support this clonotype. The chain carries TRBV6-6 and TRBJ1-1, with a possible D match to TRBD1 (6 bases). V dropped 7 bases and J dropped 0 bases, with 18 bases sitting between them. Germline V gene lookup returns CDR1 MNHNY and CDR2 SVGAGI (reference sequence). The length of the CDR3 is 16 residues. The CDR3 here is CASTKGGGGMNTEAFF. The CDR3 region has the DNA TGTGCCAGCACCAAAGGTGGGGGGGGCATGAACACTGAAGCTTTCTTT.

This clonotype was seen a handful of times. The chain employs TRBV4-3 and TRBJ2-7; 10 nucleotides line up with TRBD2. J gave up 4 bases and V 3 bases, and 6 bases lay outside the gene matches. Germline CDR1 LGHNA, CDR2 YSLEER. CDR3 length: 15 residues. The CDR3 nucleotides are TGCGCCAGCAGCCAGGTAGCGGGGGGAAGGTACGAGCAGTACTTC. Residues: CASSQVAGGRYEQYF.

V and J are TRBV6-1 and TRBJ1-2; perhaps TRBD1 as D (5 bases). Trimming shortened V by 2 bases and J by 2 bases, and 15 bases separated the two germline ends. Germline V gene data show CDR1 as MNHNS and CDR2 as SASEGT. There are 16 residues in the CDR3. Here the CDR3 DNA reads TGTGCCAGCAGTGAACTCGTACGGGACTGGAACTATGGCTACACCTTC. Translating gives CASSELVRDWNYGYTF.